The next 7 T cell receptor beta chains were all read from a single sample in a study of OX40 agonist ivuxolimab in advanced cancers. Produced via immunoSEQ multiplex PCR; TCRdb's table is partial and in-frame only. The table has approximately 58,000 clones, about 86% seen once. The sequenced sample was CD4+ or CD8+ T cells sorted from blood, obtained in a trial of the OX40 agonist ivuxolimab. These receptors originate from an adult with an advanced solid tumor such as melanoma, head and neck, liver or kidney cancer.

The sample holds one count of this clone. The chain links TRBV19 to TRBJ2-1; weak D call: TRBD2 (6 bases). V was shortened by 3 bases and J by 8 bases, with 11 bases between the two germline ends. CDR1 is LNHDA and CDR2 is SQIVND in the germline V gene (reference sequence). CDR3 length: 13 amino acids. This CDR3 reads CASSMTSLHEQFF. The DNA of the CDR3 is TGTGCCAGTAGTATGACTAGTTTGCATGAGCAGTTCTTC.

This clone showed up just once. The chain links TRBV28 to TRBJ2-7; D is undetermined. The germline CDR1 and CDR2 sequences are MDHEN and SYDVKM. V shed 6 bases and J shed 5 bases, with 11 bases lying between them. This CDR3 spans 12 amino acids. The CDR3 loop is CASRPGRDEQYF. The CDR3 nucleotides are TGTGCCAGCAGGCCGGGTCGTGACGAGCAGTACTTC.

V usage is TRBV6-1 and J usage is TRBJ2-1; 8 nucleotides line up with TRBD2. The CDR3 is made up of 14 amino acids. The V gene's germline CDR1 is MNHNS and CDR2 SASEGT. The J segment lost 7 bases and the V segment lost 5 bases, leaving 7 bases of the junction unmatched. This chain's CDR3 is CASSYSGTRNEQFF. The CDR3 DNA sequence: TGTGCCAGCAGTTATTCCGGGACTAGGAATGAGCAGTTCTTC.

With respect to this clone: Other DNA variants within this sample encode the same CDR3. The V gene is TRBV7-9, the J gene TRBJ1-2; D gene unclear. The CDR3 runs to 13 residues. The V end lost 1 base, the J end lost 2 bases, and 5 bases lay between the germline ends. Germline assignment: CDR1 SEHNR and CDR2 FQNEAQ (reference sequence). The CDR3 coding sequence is TGTGCCAGCAGCTTAGAAGGAAACTATGGCTACACCTTC. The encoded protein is CASSLEGNYGYTF.

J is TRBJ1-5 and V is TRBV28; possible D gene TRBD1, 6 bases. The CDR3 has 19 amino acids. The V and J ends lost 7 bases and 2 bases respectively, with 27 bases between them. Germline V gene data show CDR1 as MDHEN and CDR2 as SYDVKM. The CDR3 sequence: CASTPLPGHGVGGNQPQHF. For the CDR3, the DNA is TGTGCCAGCACCCCCTTACCGGGACACGGAGTAGGTGGCAATCAGCCCCAGCATTTT. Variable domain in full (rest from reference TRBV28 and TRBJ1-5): DVKVTQSSRYLVKRTGEKVFLECVQDMDHENMFWYRQDPGLGLRLIYFSYDVKMKEKGDIPEGYSVSREKKERFSLILESASTNQTSMYLCASTPLPGHGVGGNQPQHFGDGTRLSIL.

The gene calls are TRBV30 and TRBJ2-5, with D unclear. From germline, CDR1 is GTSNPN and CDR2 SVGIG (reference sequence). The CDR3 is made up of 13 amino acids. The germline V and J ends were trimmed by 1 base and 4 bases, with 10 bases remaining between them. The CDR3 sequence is CAWSGPFPETQYF. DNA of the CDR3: TGTGCCTGGAGTGGACCATTTCCAGAGACCCAGTACTTC.

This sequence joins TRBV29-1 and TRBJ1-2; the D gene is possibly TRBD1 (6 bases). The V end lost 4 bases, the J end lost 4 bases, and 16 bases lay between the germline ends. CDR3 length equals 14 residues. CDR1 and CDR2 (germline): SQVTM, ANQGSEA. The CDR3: CSVAGLDRSYGYTF. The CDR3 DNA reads TGCAGCGTTGCGGGATTAGACAGGTCCTATGGCTACACCTTC.